This T cell receptor (beta chain) originates from a study of molecular identifiers for immune sequencing clone quantification. Overall study context: Replicate experiments took RNA from around 20,000 or 100,000 naive CD8 cells, divided it five ways and sequenced four. The study's findings and limits: Whereas clones above 20 RNA copies held under 1% of naive-cell molecules, they held over 97% of effector molecules.

V was clipped by 2 bases and J by 9 bases, with 10 bases between them. The CDR3 contains 13 residues. Germline CDR1 is KGHDR and CDR2 is SFDVKD. Sorting defined naive CD8 T cells as CD8+CD4-CCR7+CD45RA+. Bulk TCR library preparation followed previously described methods with listed TCR primers. TCRdb recomputed calls from the PCR reads with MiXCR, one row per CDR3 protein. The repertoire consists of some 320,000 distinct CDR3 sequences, with around a fifth occurring once and the leading ten covering approximately 0.84%. This clonotype has ten or more counts. What it recognizes is unknown. The V and J genes are TRBV24-1 and TRBJ2-1, with D possibly called TRBD1 or TRBD2 (5 bases each). The sample was naive CD8+ T cells from blood, with Jurkat cell RNA spiked in. The subset: FACS-sorted CD8+CD4-CCR7+CD45RA+ naive T cells. This TCR was sampled from a human donor in good health. Some libraries in this study had Jurkat cell RNA spiked in. The CDR3 region has the DNA TGTGCCACCAGTGATTCGTATGGGGGTGAGCAGTTCTTC. Protein: CATSDSYGGEQFF.